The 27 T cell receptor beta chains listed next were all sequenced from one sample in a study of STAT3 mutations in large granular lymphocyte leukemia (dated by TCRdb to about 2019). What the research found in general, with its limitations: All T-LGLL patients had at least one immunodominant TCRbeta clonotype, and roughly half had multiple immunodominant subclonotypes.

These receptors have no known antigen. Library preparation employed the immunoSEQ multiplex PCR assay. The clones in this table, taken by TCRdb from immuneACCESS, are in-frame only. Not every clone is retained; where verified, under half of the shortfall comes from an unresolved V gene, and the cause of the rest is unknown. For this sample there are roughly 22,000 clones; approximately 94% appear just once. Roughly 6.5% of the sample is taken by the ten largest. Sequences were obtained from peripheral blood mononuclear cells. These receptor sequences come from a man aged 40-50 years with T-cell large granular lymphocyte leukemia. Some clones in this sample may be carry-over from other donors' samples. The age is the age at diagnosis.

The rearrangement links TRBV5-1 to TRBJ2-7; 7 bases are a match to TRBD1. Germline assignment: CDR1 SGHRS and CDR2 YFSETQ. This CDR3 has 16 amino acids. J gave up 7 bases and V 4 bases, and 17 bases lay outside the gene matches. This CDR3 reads CASSPSLRQGSEEQYF. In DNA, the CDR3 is TGCGCCAGCAGCCCAAGCTTACGACAGGGTTCGGAGGAGCAGTACTTC.

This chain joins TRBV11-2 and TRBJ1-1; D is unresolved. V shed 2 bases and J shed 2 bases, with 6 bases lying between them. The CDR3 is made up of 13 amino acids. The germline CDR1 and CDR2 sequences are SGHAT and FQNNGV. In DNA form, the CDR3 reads TGTGCCAGCAGCTTAAGGGAAAACACTGAAGCTTTCTTT. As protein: CASSLRENTEAFF.

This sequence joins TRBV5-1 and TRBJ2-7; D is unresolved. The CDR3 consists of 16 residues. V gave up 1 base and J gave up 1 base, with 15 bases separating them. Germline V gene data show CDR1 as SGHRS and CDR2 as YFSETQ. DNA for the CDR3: TGCGCCAGCAGCTTGCTGACGGATAGATCGTCCTACGAGCAGTACTTC. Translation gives CASSLLTDRSSYEQYF.

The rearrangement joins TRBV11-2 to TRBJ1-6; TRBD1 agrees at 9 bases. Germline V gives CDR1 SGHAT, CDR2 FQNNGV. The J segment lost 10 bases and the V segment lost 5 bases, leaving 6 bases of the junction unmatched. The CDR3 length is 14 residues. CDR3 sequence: CASSHGQGTSPLHF. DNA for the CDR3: TGTGCCAGCAGCCACGGACAGGGGACCTCACCCCTCCACTTT.

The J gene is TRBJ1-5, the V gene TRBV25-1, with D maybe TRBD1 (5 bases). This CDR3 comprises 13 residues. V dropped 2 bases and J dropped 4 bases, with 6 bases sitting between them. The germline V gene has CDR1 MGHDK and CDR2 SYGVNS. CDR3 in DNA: TGTGCCAGCAGTGAACAGGGAAATCAGCCCCAGCATTTT. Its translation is CASSEQGNQPQHF.

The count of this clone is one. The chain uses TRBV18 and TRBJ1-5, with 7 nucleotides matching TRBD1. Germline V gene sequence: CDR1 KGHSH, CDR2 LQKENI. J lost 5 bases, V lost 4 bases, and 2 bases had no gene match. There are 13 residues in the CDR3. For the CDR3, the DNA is TGTGCCAGCTCACTTCAGGGGGATCAGCCCCAGCATTTT. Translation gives CASSLQGDQPQHF.

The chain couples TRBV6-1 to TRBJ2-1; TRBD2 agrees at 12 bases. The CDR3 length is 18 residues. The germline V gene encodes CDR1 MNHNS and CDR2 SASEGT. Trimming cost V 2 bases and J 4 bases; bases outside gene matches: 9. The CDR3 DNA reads TGTGCCAGCAGTGAAAGGACTAGCGGGGCAAGCCCTTACAATGAGCAGTTCTTC. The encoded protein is CASSERTSGASPYNEQFF.

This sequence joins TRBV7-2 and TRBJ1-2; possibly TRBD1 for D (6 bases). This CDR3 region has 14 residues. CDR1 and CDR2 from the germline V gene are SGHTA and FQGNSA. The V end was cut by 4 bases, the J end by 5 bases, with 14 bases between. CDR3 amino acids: CASSSQGGQYGYTF. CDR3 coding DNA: TGTGCCAGCAGCTCACAGGGCGGTCAGTATGGCTACACCTTC.

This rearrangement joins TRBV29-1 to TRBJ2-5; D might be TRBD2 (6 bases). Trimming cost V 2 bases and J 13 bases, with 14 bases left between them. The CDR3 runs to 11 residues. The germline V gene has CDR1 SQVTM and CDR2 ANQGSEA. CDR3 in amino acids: CSVEWGDPRYF. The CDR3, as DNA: TGCAGCGTTGAATGGGGGGACCCCCGGTACTTC.

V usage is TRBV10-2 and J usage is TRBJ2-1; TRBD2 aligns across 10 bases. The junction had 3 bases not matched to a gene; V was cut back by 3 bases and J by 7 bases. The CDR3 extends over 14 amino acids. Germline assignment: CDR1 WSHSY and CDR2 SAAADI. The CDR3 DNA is TGCGCCAGCAGTGACAGCGGGGGGGGGAATGAGCAGTTCTTC. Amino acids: CASSDSGGGNEQFF.

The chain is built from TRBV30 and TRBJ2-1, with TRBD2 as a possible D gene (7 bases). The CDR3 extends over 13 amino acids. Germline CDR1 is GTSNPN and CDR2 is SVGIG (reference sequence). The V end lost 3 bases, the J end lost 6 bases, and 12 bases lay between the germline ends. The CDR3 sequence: CAWSRGGANEQFF. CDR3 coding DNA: TGTGCCTGGAGCAGGGGAGGGGCCAATGAGCAGTTCTTC.

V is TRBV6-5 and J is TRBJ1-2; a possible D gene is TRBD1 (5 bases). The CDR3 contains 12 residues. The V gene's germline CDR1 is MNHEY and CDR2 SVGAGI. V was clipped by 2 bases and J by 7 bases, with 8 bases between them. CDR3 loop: CASSYQGSGYTF. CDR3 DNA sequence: TGTGCCAGCAGTTACCAGGGAAGTGGCTACACCTTC.

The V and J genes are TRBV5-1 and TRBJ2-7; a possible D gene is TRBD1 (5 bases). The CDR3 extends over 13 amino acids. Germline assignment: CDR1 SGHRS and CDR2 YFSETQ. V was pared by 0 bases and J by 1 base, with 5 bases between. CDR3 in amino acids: CASSLDRSYEQYF. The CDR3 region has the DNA TGCGCCAGCAGCTTGGACAGGTCCTACGAGCAGTACTTC. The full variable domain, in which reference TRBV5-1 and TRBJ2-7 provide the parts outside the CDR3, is KAGVTQTPRYLIKTRGQQVTLSCSPISGHRSVSWYQQTPGQGLQFLFEYFSETQRNKGNFPGRFSGRQFSNSRSEMNVSTLELGDSALYLCASSLDRSYEQYFGPGTRLTVT.

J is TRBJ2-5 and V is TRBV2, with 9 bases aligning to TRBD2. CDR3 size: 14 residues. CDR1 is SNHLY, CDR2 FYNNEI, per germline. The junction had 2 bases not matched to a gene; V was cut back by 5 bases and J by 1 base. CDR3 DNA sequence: TGTGCCAGCAGTCTAGCGGGGAGCCAAGAGACCCAGTACTTC. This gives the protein CASSLAGSQETQYF.

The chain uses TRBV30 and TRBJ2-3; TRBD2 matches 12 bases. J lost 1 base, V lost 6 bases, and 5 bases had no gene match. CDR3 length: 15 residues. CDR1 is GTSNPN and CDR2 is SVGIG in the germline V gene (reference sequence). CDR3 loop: CACKGLAGRTDTQYF. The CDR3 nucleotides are TGTGCCTGTAAAGGACTAGCGGGGCGCACAGATACGCAGTATTTT.

CDR3 region: CASSITGELFF. The CDR3 DNA sequence: TGTGCCAGCAGTATTACCGGGGAGCTGTTTTTT. The gene calls are TRBV27 and TRBJ2-2; no reliable D call. The CDR3 runs 11 residues. Germline V gene data show CDR1 as MNHEY and CDR2 as SMNVEV (reference sequence). Trimming removed 5 bases at V and 5 bases at J, with 3 bases between.

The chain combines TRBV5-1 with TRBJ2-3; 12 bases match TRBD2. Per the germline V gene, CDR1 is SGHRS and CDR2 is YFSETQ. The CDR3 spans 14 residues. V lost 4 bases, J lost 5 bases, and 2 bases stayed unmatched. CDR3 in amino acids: CASSRLAGEDTQYF. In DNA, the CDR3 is TGCGCCAGCAGCAGACTAGCGGGGGAAGATACGCAGTATTTT.

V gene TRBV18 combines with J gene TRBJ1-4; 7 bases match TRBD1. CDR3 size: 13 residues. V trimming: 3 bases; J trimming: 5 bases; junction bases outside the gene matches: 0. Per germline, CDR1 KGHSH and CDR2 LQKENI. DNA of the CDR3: TGTGCCAGCTCACCGGGACAGAATGAAAAACTGTTTTTT. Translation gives CASSPGQNEKLFF.

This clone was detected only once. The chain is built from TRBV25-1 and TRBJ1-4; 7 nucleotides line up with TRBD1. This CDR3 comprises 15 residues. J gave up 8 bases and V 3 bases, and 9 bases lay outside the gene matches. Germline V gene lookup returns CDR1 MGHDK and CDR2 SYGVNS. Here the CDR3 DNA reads TGTGCCAGCAGTGACTCTCGACAGGGTGGAGAAAAACTGTTTTTT. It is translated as CASSDSRQGGEKLFF.

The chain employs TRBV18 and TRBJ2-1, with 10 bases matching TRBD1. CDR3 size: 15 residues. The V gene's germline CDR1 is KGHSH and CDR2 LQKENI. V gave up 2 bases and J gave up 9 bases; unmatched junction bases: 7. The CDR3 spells CASSPGTGDIGEQFF. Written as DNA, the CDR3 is TGTGCCAGCTCACCAGGGACAGGGGACATCGGTGAGCAGTTCTTC.

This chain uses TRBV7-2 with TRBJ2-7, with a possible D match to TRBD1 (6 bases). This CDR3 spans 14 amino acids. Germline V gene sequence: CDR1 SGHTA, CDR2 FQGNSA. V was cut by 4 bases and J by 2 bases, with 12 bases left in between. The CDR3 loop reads CASSSEDRPYEQYF. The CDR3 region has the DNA TGTGCCAGCAGCTCCGAGGACAGACCCTACGAGCAGTACTTC.

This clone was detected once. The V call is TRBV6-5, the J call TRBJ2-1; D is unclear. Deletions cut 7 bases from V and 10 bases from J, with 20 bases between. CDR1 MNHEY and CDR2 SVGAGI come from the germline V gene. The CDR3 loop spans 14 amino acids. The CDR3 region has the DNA TGTGCCAGCACCCTTATCAAGGGATTTGGGGAGCAGTTCTTC. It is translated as CASTLIKGFGEQFF.

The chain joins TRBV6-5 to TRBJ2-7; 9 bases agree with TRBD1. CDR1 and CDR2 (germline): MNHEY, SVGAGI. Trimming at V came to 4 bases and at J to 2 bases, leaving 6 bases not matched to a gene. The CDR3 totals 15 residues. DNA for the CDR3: TGTGCCAGCAGTTTGTCCGGGACAGGGACCTACGAGCAGTACTTC. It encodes CASSLSGTGTYEQYF.

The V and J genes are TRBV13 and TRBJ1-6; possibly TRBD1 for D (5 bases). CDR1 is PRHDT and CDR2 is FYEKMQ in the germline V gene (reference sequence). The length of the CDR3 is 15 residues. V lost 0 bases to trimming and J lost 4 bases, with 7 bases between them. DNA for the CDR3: TGTGCCAGCAGCTTAGGGCAGGGATATAATTCACCCCTCCACTTT. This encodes CASSLGQGYNSPLHF. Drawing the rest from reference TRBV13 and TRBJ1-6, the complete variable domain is AAGVIQSPRHLIKEKRETATLKCYPIPRHDTVYWYQQGPGQDPQFLISFYEKMQSDKGSIPDRFSAQQFSDYHSELNMSSLELGDSALYFCASSLGQGYNSPLHFGNGTRLTVT.

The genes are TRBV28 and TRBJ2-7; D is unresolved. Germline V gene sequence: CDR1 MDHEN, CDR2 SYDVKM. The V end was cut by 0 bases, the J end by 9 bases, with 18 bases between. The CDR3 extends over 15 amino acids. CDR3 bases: TGTGCCAGCAGTTTATGGGGCTCGCAGGCCTATGCGCAGTACTTC. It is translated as CASSLWGSQAYAQYF. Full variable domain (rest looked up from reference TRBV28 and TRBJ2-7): DVKVTQSSRYLVKRTGEKVFLECVQDMDHENMFWYRQDPGLGLRLIYFSYDVKMKEKGDIPEGYSVSREKKERFSLILESASTNQTSMYLCASSLWGSQAYAQYFGPGTRLTVT.

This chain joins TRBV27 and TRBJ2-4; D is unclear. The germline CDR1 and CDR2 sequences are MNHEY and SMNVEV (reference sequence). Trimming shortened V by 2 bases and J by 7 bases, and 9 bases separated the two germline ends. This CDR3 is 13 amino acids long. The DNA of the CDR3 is TGTGCCAGCAGTTTAAAGGGTTCTAACATTCAGTACTTC. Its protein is CASSLKGSNIQYF.

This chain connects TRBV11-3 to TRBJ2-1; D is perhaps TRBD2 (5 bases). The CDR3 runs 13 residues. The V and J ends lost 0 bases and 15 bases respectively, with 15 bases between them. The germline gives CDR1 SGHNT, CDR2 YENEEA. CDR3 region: CASSLEEDNKRFF. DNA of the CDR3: TGTGCCAGCAGCTTAGAGGAGGATAATAAGAGGTTCTTC.